Below are 16 T cell receptor beta chains sequenced from a single sample in a study of cytomegalovirus exposure and HLA in healthy donors. The PCR was carried out with 60 Vbeta primers and 13 Jbeta primers. Only in-frame clones appear in the TCRdb table, and some are missing; sequencing was by immunoSEQ multiplex PCR. The profile shows some 200,000 clones, more than 60% of them singletons. What was sequenced was PBMCs. The receptors originated from a woman aged 60-75 years in good health and CMV-seropositive.

The chain recombines TRBV6-1 with TRBJ1-1; weak D call: TRBD1 (5 bases). This CDR3 spans 14 amino acids. Germline V gene data show CDR1 as MNHNS and CDR2 as SASEGT. Trimming shortened V by 7 bases and J by 1 base, and 13 bases separated the two germline ends. The DNA of the CDR3 is TGTGCCAGCACCATGGGGGGGAAGAACACTGAAGCTTTCTTT. This translates into CASTMGGKNTEAFF.

The V gene is TRBV10-3, the J gene TRBJ1-1; D ambiguous. The V end was cut by 2 bases, the J end by 4 bases, with 17 bases between. From germline, CDR1 is ENHRY and CDR2 SYGVKD. This CDR3 is built from 16 residues. CDR3 DNA sequence: TGTGCCATCAGTGAGGGACGGTCCCAGGAGGGCACTGAAGCTTTCTTT. Translated: CAISEGRSQEGTEAFF.

V usage is TRBV19 and J usage is TRBJ1-1, with D possibly being TRBD1 (5 bases). Germline CDR1 and CDR2: LNHDA and SQIVND (reference sequence). There are 15 residues in the CDR3. V was trimmed by 4 bases and J by 5 bases, leaving 17 bases between them. The CDR3 region is CASSTLTTGGTEAFF. The CDR3 nucleotides read TGTGCCAGTAGTACCTTAACGACCGGGGGAACTGAAGCTTTCTTT.

This clone is a singleton in its sample. The genes are TRBV19 and TRBJ2-3, with 10 positions matching TRBD1. Unmatched junction bases numbered 8, after V lost 5 bases and J lost 3 bases. The CDR3 has 16 residues. CDR1 and CDR2 from the germline V gene are LNHDA and SQIVND (reference sequence). The CDR3 DNA reads as TGTGCCAGTAGTCCTGTCGGACAGGGGGGGACAGATACGCAGTATTTT. This sequence encodes CASSPVGQGGTDTQYF.

This chain uses TRBV19 with TRBJ1-5; D unclear. The germline V and J ends were trimmed by 2 bases and 6 bases, with 8 bases remaining between them. CDR1 LNHDA and CDR2 SQIVND come from the germline V gene (reference sequence). The CDR3 runs to 13 residues. CDR3 in amino acids: CASSISASQPQHF. The DNA of the CDR3 is TGTGCCAGTAGTATATCCGCCAGTCAGCCCCAGCATTTT.

Comment on this clone: Other DNA sequences within the sample encode an identical CDR3. The CDR3 coding sequence is TGTGCCAGCAACAGGGGGCTGAACACTGAAGCTTTCTTT. Translating it yields CASNRGLNTEAFF. This chain joins TRBV6-5 and TRBJ1-1, with 9 bases that match TRBD1. V trimming: 7 bases; J trimming: 0 bases; junction bases outside the gene matches: 0. The length of the CDR3 is 13 residues. Germline V gives CDR1 MNHEY, CDR2 SVGAGI.

About this clone itself: In the same sample, other DNA sequences code for this CDR3. The chain joins TRBV4-2 to TRBJ2-1; D perhaps matches TRBD2 (6 bases). The germline CDR1 and CDR2 sequences are LGHNA and YNFKEQ. V gave up 3 bases and J gave up 7 bases, with 10 bases separating them. The CDR3 length is 13 residues. The CDR3 region is CASSQVRGNEQFF. The CDR3, as DNA: TGTGCCAGCAGCCAGGTACGGGGGAATGAGCAGTTCTTC.

The chain is built from TRBV6-1 and TRBJ1-4, with 7 bases matching TRBD1. The CDR3 contains 15 residues. The germline CDR1 and CDR2 sequences are MNHNS and SASEGT. The junction had 17 bases not matched to a gene; V was cut back by 3 bases and J by 16 bases. The CDR3 spells CASSEQTKRDRLRFF. The CDR3, as DNA: TGTGCCAGCAGTGAGCAAACCAAAAGGGACAGATTAAGGTTTTTT.

This clone has only one observation. J is TRBJ2-7 and V is TRBV7-2; a possible D gene is TRBD1 (6 bases). CDR1 is SGHTA and CDR2 is FQGNSA in the germline V gene. This CDR3 contains 15 residues. The V end lost 3 bases, the J end lost 1 base, and 13 bases lay between the germline ends. In DNA form, the CDR3 reads TGTGCCAGCAGCTTCCTACAGGGCTATTCCTACGAGCAGTACTTC. Its translation is CASSFLQGYSYEQYF.

As regards this clone: This sample also contains other DNA sequences that code for the same CDR3. The V and J genes are TRBV5-1 and TRBJ2-5; TRBD1 matches at 7 bases. This CDR3 contains 14 residues. The V gene end was trimmed by 2 bases and the J gene end by 2 bases; junction bases not matched to a gene: 3. Germline CDR1 SGHRS, CDR2 YFSETQ. CDR3: CASSLGTAQETQYF. The CDR3, as DNA: TGCGCCAGCAGCTTAGGGACAGCGCAAGAGACCCAGTACTTC.

The chain combines TRBV21-1 with TRBJ2-1; TRBD2 is taken as the D call from the table, unchecked against the DNA. TRBV21-1 has pseudogene status. This CDR3 is 15 amino acids long. Written as DNA, the CDR3 is TGTGCCAGCAGCAAAGTGGGTAGCGGCTACAATGAGCAGTTCTTC. Protein sequence: CASSKVGSGYNEQFF.

A few counts support this clone. The chain carries TRBV5-6 and TRBJ1-6; possible D gene TRBD1, 5 bases. Germline V gene sequence: CDR1 SGHDT, CDR2 YYEEEE. V lost 0 bases and J 4 bases, leaving 5 bases between the germline ends. This CDR3 region has 14 residues. CDR3 in DNA: TGTGCCAGCAGCTTGGGACAGTATAATTCACCCCTCCACTTT. Its protein product is CASSLGQYNSPLHF.

The chain carries TRBV7-9 and TRBJ1-4; D remains unclear. The V gene lost 2 bases and the J gene lost 9 bases, with 10 bases spanning the gap. CDR1 and CDR2 from the germline V gene are SEHNR and FQNEAQ (reference sequence). CDR3 size: 13 residues. This CDR3 is CASSLISGQKLFF. CDR3 sequence (DNA): TGTGCCAGCAGCTTAATTTCAGGCCAAAAACTGTTTTTT.

The chain recombines TRBV2 with TRBJ1-2, with unresolved D. CDR3 length: 11 residues. V was pared by 1 base and J by 14 bases, with 11 bases between. Germline V gene data show CDR1 as SNHLY and CDR2 as FYNNEI. CDR3 loop: CASSEELGRTF. The DNA for the CDR3 is TGTGCCAGCAGTGAAGAGTTGGGGAGGACCTTC.

This sequence joins TRBV13 and TRBJ1-3; 7 nucleotides match TRBD1. The CDR3 extends over 14 amino acids. The germline V gene has CDR1 PRHDT and CDR2 FYEKMQ (reference sequence). Germline trimming cut 3 bases from V and 6 bases from J; bases unmatched to any gene: 5. The CDR3 DNA sequence: TGTGCCAGCAGCTTGGGGACAGTGAAAAACACCATATATTTT. It codes for CASSLGTVKNTIYF.

The chain employs TRBV28 and TRBJ1-1, with 8 bases that match TRBD1. The CDR3 spans 16 residues. Germline lookup yields CDR1 MDHEN and CDR2 SYDVKM. Unmatched junction bases numbered 15, after V lost 7 bases and J lost 5 bases. For the CDR3, the DNA is TGTGCCAGCACCAACCTCAGGGCAGGGGGCTGGACTGAAGCTTTCTTT. It encodes CASTNLRAGGWTEAFF.